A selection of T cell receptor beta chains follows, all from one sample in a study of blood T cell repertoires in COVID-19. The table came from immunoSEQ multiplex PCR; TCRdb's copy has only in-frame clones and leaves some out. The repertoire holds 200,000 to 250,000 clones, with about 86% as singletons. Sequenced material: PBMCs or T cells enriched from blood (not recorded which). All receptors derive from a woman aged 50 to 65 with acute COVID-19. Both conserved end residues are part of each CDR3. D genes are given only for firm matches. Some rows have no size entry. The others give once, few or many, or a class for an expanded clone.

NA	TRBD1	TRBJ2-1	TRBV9	TGTGCCAGCAGCGCGTTGGACAGGGCCCACAATGAGCAGTTCTTC	CASSALDRAHNEQFF
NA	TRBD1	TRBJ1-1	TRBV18	TGTGCCAGCTCCCTACAGGGGGAAAACACTGAAGCTTTCTTT	CASSLQGENTEAFF
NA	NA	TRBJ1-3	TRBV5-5	TGTGCCAGCAGCTTGGAGGAGACGTTTCGAAACACCATATATTTT	CASSLEETFRNTIYF
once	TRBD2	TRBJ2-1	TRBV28	TGTGCCAGCAGTCCGGGACTAGCGGGAGTCTACAATGAGCAGTTCTTC	CASSPGLAGVYNEQFF
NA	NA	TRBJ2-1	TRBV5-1	TGCGCCAGCACCCCCCGATCCAGGGCATACAATGAGCAGTTCTTC	CASTPRSRAYNEQFF
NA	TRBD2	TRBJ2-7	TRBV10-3	TGTGCCATCGCTCTAGCGGGAGGGTACGAGCAGTACTTC	CAIALAGGYEQYF
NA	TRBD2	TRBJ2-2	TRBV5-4	TGTGCCAGCAGTTCCGGACTAGCGATAGGCGGGGAGCTGTTTTTT	CASSSGLAIGGELFF
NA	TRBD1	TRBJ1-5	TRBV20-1	TGCAGTGCTAGTCCCGGGTCGGACAGGCAGCATTTT	CSASPGSDRQHF
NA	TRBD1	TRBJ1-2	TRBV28	TGTGCCAGCAGTTTTAGGGCTAAGACAGGGTTCTATGGCTACACCTTC	CASSFRAKTGFYGYTF
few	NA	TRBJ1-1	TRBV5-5	TGTGCCAGCGGGGGACAACTTGTCACTGAAGCTTTCTTT	CASGGQLVTEAFF
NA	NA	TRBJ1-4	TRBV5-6	TGTGCCAGCAGCTTCCGGAGGAAGGGGGCTAATGAAAAACTGTTTTTT	CASSFRRKGANEKLFF
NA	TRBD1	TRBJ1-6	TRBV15	TGTGCCACCAGCGTATCCACAGGGGGTTCACCCCTCCACTTT	CATSVSTGGSPLHF
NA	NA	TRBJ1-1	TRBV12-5	TGTGCTAGTGGTTTGGTAGCGGTGGGGTTGGCTTTCTTT	CASGLVAVGLAFF
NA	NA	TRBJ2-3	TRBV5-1	TGCGCCAGCAGCTTGTCCCTAGTTATGACCACAGATACGCAGTATTTT	CASSLSLVMTTDTQYF
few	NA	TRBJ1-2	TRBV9	TGTGCCAGCAGCGCTGGCCTGGGCGGCTACACCTTC	CASSAGLGGYTF
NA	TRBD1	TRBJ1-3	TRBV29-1	TGCAGCGCTGGGACAGGCTCTGGAAACACCATATATTTT	CSAGTGSGNTIYF
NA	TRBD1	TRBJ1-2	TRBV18	TGTGCCAGCTCACCAGCCCTCGACAGGGTCGACTATGGCTACACCTTC	CASSPALDRVDYGYTF
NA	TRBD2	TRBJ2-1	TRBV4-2	TGTGCCAGCAGCCCGCTGGGGACTAGCGGGACCTACAATGAGCAGTTCTTC	CASSPLGTSGTYNEQFF
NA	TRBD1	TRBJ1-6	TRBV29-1	TGCAGCGTCAGGATACAGGGGAGCTCCTATAATTCACCCCTCCACTTT	CSVRIQGSSYNSPLHF
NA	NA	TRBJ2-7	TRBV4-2	TGTGCCAGCAGCCAAGATCAGGTCGACAGCTACGAGCAGTACTTC	CASSQDQVDSYEQYF
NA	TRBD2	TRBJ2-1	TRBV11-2	TGTGCCAGCAGCTTACTAGCGGGAGCCCGGGGGAATGAGCAGTTCTTC	CASSLLAGARGNEQFF
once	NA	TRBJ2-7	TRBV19	TGTGCCAGTAGTTCCCCGGTCTCCTACGAGCAGTACTTC	CASSSPVSYEQYF
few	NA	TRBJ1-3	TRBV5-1	TGCGCCAGCAGCTTGGGCGGGTCTGGAAACACCATATATTTT	CASSLGGSGNTIYF
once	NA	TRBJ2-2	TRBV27	TGTGCCAGCAGTCCACAGGGTTCCGGGGAGCTGTTTTTT	CASSPQGSGELFF
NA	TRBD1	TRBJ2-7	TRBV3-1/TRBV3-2	TGTGCCAGCAGACCCGGGACAGGGTCCTACGAGCAGTACTTC	CASRPGTGSYEQYF
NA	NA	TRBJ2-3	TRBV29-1	TGCAGCGTTGAGGTGATCAGAGATACGCAGTATTTT	CSVEVIRDTQYF
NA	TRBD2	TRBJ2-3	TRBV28	TGTGCCAGCCGGACCGGGACTAGCGTACTTAATACGCAGTATTTT	CASRTGTSVLNTQYF
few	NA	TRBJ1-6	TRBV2	TGTGCCAGCAGGGGGCCGAGCTCCTATAATTCACCCCTCCACTTT	CASRGPSSYNSPLHF
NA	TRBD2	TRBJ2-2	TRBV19	TGTGCCACCACTACGGACAGCGGGAGAGGCACCGGGGAGCTGTTTTTT	CATTTDSGRGTGELFF
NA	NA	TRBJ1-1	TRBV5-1	TGCGCCAGCAGCCAAAATTCCGCAGGGAACACTGAAGCTTTCTTT	CASSQNSAGNTEAFF
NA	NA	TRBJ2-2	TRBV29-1	TGCAGCGCCTACAGGACCGGGGAGCTGTTTTTT	CSAYRTGELFF
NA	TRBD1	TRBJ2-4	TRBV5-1	TGCGCCAGCAGCCCAGGACAGGGGGCACAATCAGGCATTCAGTACTTC	CASSPGQGAQSGIQYF
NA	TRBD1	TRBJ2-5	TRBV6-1	TGTGCCAGCAGTGAATGGGACAGGGCAGAGACCCAGTACTTC	CASSEWDRAETQYF
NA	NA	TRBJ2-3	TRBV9	TGTGCCAGCAGCGTCGGTAGTATTAGCACAGATACGCAGTATTTT	CASSVGSISTDTQYF
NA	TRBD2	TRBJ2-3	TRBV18	TGTGCCAGCTCACTTAGCGGGGGGGCCGGCGGAGATACGCAGTATTTT	CASSLSGGAGGDTQYF
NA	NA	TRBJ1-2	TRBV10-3	TGTGCCATCATTGGGGGGGGAAGCGATGGCTACACCTTC	CAIIGGGSDGYTF
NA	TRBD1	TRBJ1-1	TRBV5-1	TGCGCCAGCAGCTTGGGACAGGGCAGCGCTGAAGCTTTCTTT	CASSLGQGSAEAFF
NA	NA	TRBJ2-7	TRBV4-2	TGTGCCAGCAGCCAAGAATGGTACAGGGAATACGAGCAGTACTTC	CASSQEWYREYEQYF
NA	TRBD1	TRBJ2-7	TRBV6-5	TGTGCCAGCGGGACAGGGTGGAACGAGCAGTACTTC	CASGTGWNEQYF
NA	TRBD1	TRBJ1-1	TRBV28	TGTGCCAGCAGGACTCAGGGACAGGGGGCGAATGACGCTTTCTTT	CASRTQGQGANDAFF
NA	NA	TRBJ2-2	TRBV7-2	TGTGCCAGCAGCCCCCCTTGGAGTGGCATCGGGGAGCTGTTTTTT	CASSPPWSGIGELFF
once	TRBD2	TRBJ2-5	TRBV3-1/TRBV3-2	TGTGCCAGCACCCGAAGCGGGGGGGGTCGAGAGACCCAGTACTTC	CASTRSGGGRETQYF
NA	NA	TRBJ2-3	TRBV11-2	TGTGCCAGCGAATGGGGGGGGGCAAGAGATACGCAGTATTTT	CASEWGGARDTQYF
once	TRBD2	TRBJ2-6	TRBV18	TGTGCCAGCTCACCTATTAGCGGGAGCCCCTCCTCTGGGGCCAACGTCCTGACTTTC	CASSPISGSPSSGANVLTF
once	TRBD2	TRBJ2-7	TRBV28	TGTGCCAGCAGTTTTCTTCTTGTAGGACTAGCAGGGACCTACGAGCAGTACTTC	CASSFLLVGLAGTYEQYF
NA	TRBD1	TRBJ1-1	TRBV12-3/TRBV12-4	TGTGCCAGCAGTCCCAGACAGGGTACTGAAGCTTTCTTT	CASSPRQGTEAFF
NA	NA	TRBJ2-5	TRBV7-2	TGTGCCAGCAGCTTAGCGACGACCCCGGGAACCCAGTACTTC	CASSLATTPGTQYF
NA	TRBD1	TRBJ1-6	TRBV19	TGTGCCAGTAGTCCGGGACAGTTTACTAATTCACCCCTCCACTTT	CASSPGQFTNSPLHF
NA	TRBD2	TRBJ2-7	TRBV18	TGTGCCAGCTCACCACGATTACGGACTAGCGGGGAGCAGTACTTC	CASSPRLRTSGEQYF
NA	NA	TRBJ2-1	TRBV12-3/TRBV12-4	TGTGCCAGCAACTTGGTTAACTACAATGAGCAGTTCTTC	CASNLVNYNEQFF
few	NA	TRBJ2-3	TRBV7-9	TGTGCCAGCAGCTTGGCGGGGCCCACAGATACGCAGTATTTT	CASSLAGPTDTQYF
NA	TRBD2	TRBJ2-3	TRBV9	TGTGCCAGCAGCGTCGGACTAGCGGGGACTAGCACAGATACGCAGTATTTT	CASSVGLAGTSTDTQYF
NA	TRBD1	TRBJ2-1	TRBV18	TGTGCCAGCTCCCTCCCCGGACAGGGGATTGAAAATGAGCAGTTCTTC	CASSLPGQGIENEQFF
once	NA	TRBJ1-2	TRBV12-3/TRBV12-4	TGTGCCAGCAGTTTGGAGGGAGCTGGCTACACCTTC	CASSLEGAGYTF
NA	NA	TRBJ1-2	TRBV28	TGTGCCAGCTTACTTTCAGGGGCTGGCTACACCTTC	CASLLSGAGYTF
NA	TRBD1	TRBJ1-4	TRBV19	TGTGCCAGTAGTTCGACAGGGACATCTACCGGAGTGAAACTGTTTTTT	CASSSTGTSTGVKLFF
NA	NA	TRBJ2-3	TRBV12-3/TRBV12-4	TGTGCCAGCAGTTTATTAACAGATACGCAGTATTTT	CASSLLTDTQYF
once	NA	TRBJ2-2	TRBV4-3	TGCGCCAGCAGCCAAGATTCGGGCGCTGTGAGGGCGAACACCGGGGAGCTGTTTTTT	CASSQDSGAVRANTGELFF
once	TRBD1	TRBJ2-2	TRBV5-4	TGTGCCAGCAGCTTGGACAGGGGGAAGGGCGGGGAGCTGTTTTTT	CASSLDRGKGGELFF
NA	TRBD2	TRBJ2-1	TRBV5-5	TGTGCCAGCAGTCCCGCCGGGACTAGCGGGATAAATGAGCAGTTCTTC	CASSPAGTSGINEQFF